A selection of T cell receptor beta chains follows, all from one sample in a study of blood T cell repertoires in COVID-19. Libraries were prepared by immunoSEQ multiplex PCR; TCRdb keeps only in-frame clonotypes and omits some of them. The repertoire has roughly 80,000 clones, approximately 78% of them found once; the top ten carry just over 20%. Sequencing used peripheral blood. The source is a human donor in a cohort sampled during active COVID-19. CDR3s include the opening cysteine and the closing phenylalanine or tryptophan. D genes are given only for firm matches. Size values are once, few and many counts, or a class for expanded clones, and some rows have none.

.	.	TRBV20-1	TRBJ2-1	CSASRGSSYNEQFF	TGCAGTGCTAGTCGGGGGAGCTCCTACAATGAGCAGTTCTTC
once	.	TRBV5-1	TRBJ2-2	CASSLLLGELFF	TGCGCCAGCAGCCTACTATTAGGGGAGCTGTTTTTT
.	TRBD2	TRBV10-3	TRBJ2-3	CAISRAGGGADTQYF	TGTGCCATCAGTCGAGCGGGGGGAGGGGCAGATACGCAGTATTTT
.	TRBD1	TRBV2	TRBJ2-7	CASSDGQATYEQYF	TGTGCCAGCAGTGACGGACAGGCCACCTACGAGCAGTACTTC
.	.	TRBV18	TRBJ1-1	CASSPLSGDTEAFF	TGTGCCAGCTCACCACTTTCAGGGGACACTGAAGCTTTCTTT
.	.	TRBV7-9	TRBJ1-2	CASSLREGDGYTF	TGTGCCAGCAGCTTAAGGGAGGGGGATGGCTACACCTTC
.	.	TRBV12-3/TRBV12-4	TRBJ2-7	CASSLRGSYEQYF	TGTGCCAGCAGTTTACGGGGCTCCTACGAGCAGTACTTC
.	TRBD1	TRBV19	TRBJ1-4	CASSIDRGSTNEKLFF	TGTGCCAGTAGTATCGACAGGGGTTCAACTAATGAAAAACTGTTTTTT
.	.	TRBV27	TRBJ2-6	CASSLYSGANVLTF	TGTGCCAGCAGTCTCTACTCTGGGGCCAACGTCCTGACTTTC
once	.	TRBV11-2	TRBJ2-5	CASSLGVSETQYF	TGTGCCAGCAGCTTAGGCGTTTCAGAGACCCAGTACTTC
.	TRBD2	TRBV5-1	TRBJ2-1	CASSSGGGGRDEQFF	TGCGCCAGCAGCTCCGGCGGCGGGGGACGAGATGAGCAGTTCTTC
.	.	TRBV5-1	TRBJ2-5	CASTGRGRGSETQYF	TGCGCCAGCACCGGACGGGGACGGGGGTCGGAGACCCAGTACTTC
.	TRBD2	TRBV11-2	TRBJ2-1	CASSFTSGGYNEQFF	TGTGCCAGCAGCTTTACTAGCGGTGGTTACAATGAGCAGTTCTTC
.	.	TRBV19	TRBJ2-1	CASSRRAGATYNEQFF	TGTGCCAGTAGTCGGCGGGCGGGGGCCACCTACAATGAGCAGTTCTTC
.	.	TRBV5-1	TRBJ1-4	CASSDGIGGEKLFF	TGCGCCAGCAGCGACGGCATAGGGGGTGAAAAACTGTTTTTT
.	TRBD1	TRBV3-1/TRBV3-2	TRBJ1-5	CASSHRTEGAQPQHF	TGTGCCAGCAGCCATCGGACAGAGGGGGCTCAGCCCCAGCATTTT